This TCR beta chain was obtained from a study of blood T cell repertoires in COVID-19. Per the germline V gene, CDR1 is SGHVS and CDR2 is FQNEAQ. The junction had 9 bases not matched to a gene; V was cut back by 0 bases and J by 6 bases. The CDR3 sequence is 17 residues long. Profiled with immunoSEQ multiplex PCR; TCRdb holds only in-frame clones, not every one. The sample comprises around 100,000 clones, roughly 83% of which are singletons, and 0.7% to 0.85% rests with the top ten. Sequenced input: peripheral blood. The rearrangement links TRBV7-8 to TRBJ2-2, with TRBD2 matching over 8 bases. The receptor was isolated from a woman between 65 and 79 years old with acute or convalescent COVID-19. The CDR3 protein is CASSLARGGTSPGELFF. CDR3 in DNA: TGTGCCAGCAGCTTAGCTCGGGGGGGTACATCCCCCGGGGAGCTGTTTTTT.